This record covers a single T cell receptor (beta chain). The antigen is unknown. Generation of TCR beta cDNA was performed by 5'RACE template switching incorporating UMIs. Each CDR3 protein gets one entry in TCRdb, which reprocessed the 5' RACE reads and gives no DNA. This repertoire includes some 340,000 distinct CDR3 sequences. The V gene's germline CDR1 is SGHTA and CDR2 FQGTGA. The CDR3 sequence is 18 residues long. The sample belongs to a study of T cells expressing NK-cell markers. Study as a whole: Seven of the eight sequenced donors were classified as HCMV-seropositive, and one was classified as seronegative. The study's findings and limits: Dominant NKG2C+ clonotypes in a handful of donors made up roughly 1.0-7.0% of CD8+ T cells. Where a handful of donors were concerned, these clonotypes also led the CD3+CD56-NKG2C+ fraction.

The V and J genes are TRBV7-3 and TRBJ2-6; TCRdb's D gene call, TRBD1, goes unchecked for lack of DNA. The receptor comes from a man aged 18-75 years in good health. The sequenced sample was blood T cells: a sorted CD56 or NKG2C T cell subset, CD4+ or CD8+ T cells, or bulk PBMC T cells (not recorded which). CDR3 loop: CASSLDRGPTLGANVLTF. The full variable domain, its missing parts supplied by reference TRBV7-3 and TRBJ2-6, is GAGVSQTPSNKVTEKGKYVELRCDPISGHTALYWYRQSLGQGPEFLIYFQGTGAADDSGLPNDRFFAVRPEGSVSTLKIQRTERGDSAVYLCASSLDRGPTLGANVLTFGAGSRLTVL.